This entry describes one TCR beta chain. The antigen it recognizes is unknown. No per-base quality is available; no much larger clone lies one base away. The library was prepared using the immunoSEQ multiplex PCR assay. DNA from the CD4+ T cells that had been cultured and isolated underwent TCR beta CDR3 sequencing. As for how the authors treated the data: Non-productive TCR sequences were removed, reads were trimmed to the CDR3 region, and CDR3s of at least 7 amino acids were retained. Antigen-specific clonotypes were identified using the MANAFEST web app by comparison of expansion in peptide wells against reference cultures. For clones to be considered positive, expansion at FDR<0.05 versus reference and all other wells, an odds ratio above 5, and a frequency above 0.1% in two replicate wells were required. Cross-reactive clonotypes were defined as significantly expanded in SARS-CoV-2 spike wells and in at least one common cold coronavirus spike condition. Using the stringdist R package, CDR3 similarity was measured by Levenshtein distance, and unrooted trees were constructed with ape in R 3.6.1. Imported from immuneACCESS, the table was reduced by TCRdb to in-frame sequences with V and J called. These copies leave out some clones; in studies compared against another copy, an unresolved V gene accounts for under half, and the cause of the remainder is not known. The D gene and trimming were derived from the DNA, and the V and J assignments and clone size from that table. The sample has tens of thousands of clones on record, about 70% of them singletons. The top ten clonotypes cover approximately 1.7% of the sample.

The data are from a study of vaccination effects on CD4 cells after COVID-19 (dated by TCRdb to between 2022 and 2023). Regarding the research as a whole: Each participant got two doses of an mRNA SARS-CoV-2 vaccine, either BNT162b2 or mRNA-1273. SARS-CoV-2 spike-specific CD4+ TCR repertoires from before and after mRNA vaccination were compared in COVID-19 convalescent patients and in infection-naive vaccine recipients. Altogether, roughly 10 COVID-19 convalescent patients and a few SARS-CoV-2-naive healthy vaccine recipients made up the full study. Cultures from other donors in the study were sequenced with the Oncomine TCR Beta short-read assay on an Illumina iSeq 100.

The paper as a whole reports these results and caveats: In healthy vaccine recipients, vaccine-induced clones were almost all SARS-CoV-2 mono-reactive, with only 1 of 255 being cross-reactive with common cold coronaviruses. Marked clonal contraction was observed in both infection-induced and vaccine-induced clones at late post-vaccination timepoints, consistent with waning T cell responses. Only a small number of convalescent patients were included, and no early post-infection timepoints were available, which limited the study.

Sequences SGHAT (CDR1) and FQDESV (CDR2) are obtained from the germline V gene (reference sequence). V sheds 5 bases and J sheds 0 bases, leaving 12 bases between their ends. Measured from the cysteine to the phenylalanine, the CDR3 is 15 residues long. The entry retains the CDR3 DNA only, 45 bases that are in frame from base 1. To identify antigen-specific CD4+ T cell clonotypes by their expansion, the ViraFEST assay first stimulated PBMC with viral peptide pools and then applied TCR sequencing. After less than 13 days of culture, CD4+ T cells were isolated with the EasySep CD4+ T cell isolation kit. Negative nucleocapsid antibody results before and after vaccination confirmed that the healthy vaccine recipients had no prior SARS-CoV-2 infection. Two million PBMC per well were cultured in IMDM with about 4.6% human AB serum, 10 IU/ml IL-2 and gentamicin, plus 10 ug/ml peptides. On days 3 and 7, half of the culture medium was replaced with fresh IL-2-containing medium. Unless noted otherwise, every peptide stimulation condition was cultured in triplicate wells. PBMC were separated from whole blood using Ficoll-Paque Plus gradient centrifugation and were then either cryopreserved at -140C or used fresh. The spike proteins of SARS-CoV-2 and of the common cold coronaviruses HCoV-NL63, HCoV-OC43 and HCoV-229E were spanned by overlapping peptide pools. The QIAamp micro DNA kit was used to extract genomic DNA from the cultured CD4+ T cells.

The sample here was CD4+ T cells from PBMCs cultured with HCoV-229E spike peptides, taken before COVID-19 vaccination. The cell subset or site label corresponds to: HCoV-229E spike overlapping peptide pool stimulation. The V gene is TRBV11-1 and the J gene is TRBJ2-3; TRBD1 is a weak D gene call, 6 bases matching. This TCR derives from a human donor who received a COVID-19 vaccine. The DNA sequence is TGTGCCAGCAGCATCAGGGGTATCAGCACAGATACGCAGTATTTT. Translated, it gives CASSIRGISTDTQYF.